The clone carrying this T cell receptor beta chain is labeled as medium-sized. What it recognizes is unknown. Trimming shortened V by 3 bases and J by 1 base, and 8 bases separated the two germline ends. Looked up from germline, CDR1 is SGHRS and CDR2 is YFSETQ. CDR3 size: 13 residues. Every one of the patients relapsed after autologous stem cell transplantation (brentuximab vedotin exposure was variable). The best responses consisted of complete response, partial response or progressive disease. Assay: immunoSEQ multiplex PCR; the TCRdb copy retains only in-frame clones and omits some. This table has about 24,000 clones, about 76% appearing once. These data belong to a study of PD-1 blockade in classical Hodgkin lymphoma. Study-level findings and limits: While CD8+ TCR diversity did not rise significantly by C4D1, CD4+ TCR diversity did. Patients excluded were those beginning nivolumab under 1 year after ASCT.

The V call is TRBV5-1, the J call TRBJ2-7; weak D call: TRBD1 (6 bases). The sequenced sample was peripheral blood mononuclear cells (PBMCs), obtained before the second cycle of nivolumab. The sequence was obtained from a human donor with classical Hodgkin lymphoma. In nucleotides, the CDR3 is TGCGCCAGCAGCTGGGACAAATCCTACGAGCAGTACTTC. It codes for CASSWDKSYEQYF.